Following are 14 T cell receptor beta chains from one sample sequenced in a study of control samples from healthy donors and cancer patients. The method was immunoSEQ multiplex PCR; TCRdb's version includes in-frame clones alone and lacks a portion of them. The sample records about 78,000 clones, about 88% being singletons. The sequencing input was blood. The receptors were gathered from a woman aged 55 to 70 in good health.

This clone was observed once. This chain links TRBV28 with TRBJ2-2, with D possibly being TRBD1 or TRBD2 (7 bases each). CDR1 is MDHEN and CDR2 is SYDVKM in the germline V gene. Trimming pared 6 bases from V and 5 bases from J, leaving 10 bases between. The CDR3 is made up of 13 amino acids. CDR3 sequence reads: CASSRGGTGELFF. The CDR3 DNA follows: TGTGCCAGCAGCAGGGGGGGGACCGGGGAGCTGTTTTTT.

This chain joins TRBV7-3 and TRBJ1-1, with 8 bases matching TRBD1. Germline CDR1 is SGHTA and CDR2 is FQGTGA. V gave up 5 bases and J gave up 4 bases; unmatched junction bases: 6. The CDR3 is made up of 14 amino acids. CDR3 region: CASSQDRAGTEAFF. The CDR3 region has the DNA TGTGCCAGCAGCCAGGACAGGGCGGGCACTGAAGCTTTCTTT.

V and J are TRBV7-9 and TRBJ1-4; 7 nucleotides line up with TRBD1. The CDR3 length is 19 residues. The germline V gene has CDR1 SEHNR and CDR2 FQNEAQ (reference sequence). The V gene end was trimmed by 1 base and the J gene end by 8 bases; junction bases not matched to a gene: 19. CDR3 in amino acids: CASSLGKTGVIFGDEKLFF. CDR3 in DNA: TGTGCCAGCAGCTTAGGAAAAACAGGGGTCATCTTTGGGGACGAAAAACTGTTTTTT. Full variable domain (rest looked up from reference TRBV7-9 and TRBJ1-4): DTGVSQNPRHKITKRGQNVTFRCDPISEHNRLYWYRQTLGQGPEFLTYFQNEAQLEKSRLLSDRFSAERPKGSFSTLEIQRTEQGDSAMYLCASSLGKTGVIFGDEKLFFGSGTQLSVL.

J is TRBJ1-4 and V is TRBV4-1, with unresolved D. Germline CDR1 and CDR2: MGHRA and YSYEKL. Trimming left V 0 bases short and J 3 bases short, with 11 bases between. The CDR3 extends over 16 amino acids. The CDR3 loop reads CASSQDQSSANEKLFF. CDR3 DNA sequence: TGCGCCAGCAGCCAAGATCAGTCATCGGCTAATGAAAAACTGTTTTTT.

This clone has only a few counts. The J gene is TRBJ1-1, the V gene TRBV10-1, with 7 bases identical to TRBD1. Trimming cost V 6 bases and J 2 bases; bases outside gene matches: 3. The germline V gene has CDR1 WNHNN and CDR2 SYGVQD (reference sequence). This CDR3 is 13 amino acids long. CDR3 loop: CASRRDRNTEAFF. The CDR3 DNA is TGCGCCAGCAGGCGGGACAGAAACACTGAAGCTTTCTTT.

The chain couples TRBV19 to TRBJ2-7; D unresolved. This CDR3 region has 15 residues. V was pared by 5 bases and J by 4 bases, with 18 bases between. Germline lookup yields CDR1 LNHDA and CDR2 SQIVND (reference sequence). The chain's CDR3 is CASSARPDPRYEQYF. The CDR3 DNA is TGTGCCAGTAGTGCCAGACCGGACCCGCGGTACGAGCAGTACTTC. The whole variable domain, remainder taken from reference TRBV19 and TRBJ2-7, is DGGITQSPKYLFRKEGQNVTLSCEQNLNHDAMYWYRQDPGQGLRLIYYSQIVNDFQKGDIAEGYSVSREKKESFPLTVTSAQKNPTAFYLCASSARPDPRYEQYFGPGTRLTVT.

The chain joins TRBV10-2 to TRBJ1-1; tentative D call: TRBD1 (5 bases). Germline V lookup: CDR1 WSHSY, CDR2 SAAADI. The CDR3 spans 14 residues. V was shortened by 2 bases and J by 0 bases, with 7 bases between the two germline ends. CDR3 in DNA: TGCGCCAGCAGTGAGCTGGGGGTGAACACTGAAGCTTTCTTT. It is translated as CASSELGVNTEAFF.

The chain couples TRBV5-1 to TRBJ2-5; possible D gene TRBD1, 6 bases. The V gene lost 4 bases and the J gene lost 3 bases, with 16 bases spanning the gap. The germline V gene has CDR1 SGHRS and CDR2 YFSETQ. This CDR3 has 15 residues. The CDR3 DNA reads as TGCGCCAGCAGCCGAGCAGACCGGGACAAAGAGACCCAGTACTTC. Protein product: CASSRADRDKETQYF.

V gene TRBV20-1 combines with J gene TRBJ2-1; D is unresolved. Germline CDR1 and CDR2: DFQATT and SNEGSKA (reference sequence). The CDR3 runs 10 residues. Between the trimmed V and J ends, which lost 7 bases and 10 bases, there was a span of 11 bases. Written as DNA, the CDR3 is TGCAGTGTCCAACCGAGGGAGCAGTTCTTC. It specifies CSVQPREQFF.

The chain uses TRBV5-5 and TRBJ2-6; no clear D gene. From germline, CDR1 is SGHKS and CDR2 YYEKEE (reference sequence). The CDR3 has 16 residues. Trimming left V 1 base short and J 0 bases short, with 8 bases between. CDR3 in DNA: TGTGCCAGCAGCTTGTCCCCTATCTCTGGGGCCAACGTCCTGACTTTC. Translation gives CASSLSPISGANVLTF.

The V call is TRBV18, the J call TRBJ2-1; 7 bases line up with TRBD2. CDR1 KGHSH and CDR2 LQKENI come from the germline V gene. This CDR3 contains 15 residues. V lost 3 bases, J lost 8 bases, and 10 bases stayed unmatched. CDR3 bases: TGTGCCAGCTCACCGGGGCGGGAGAGAACGCATGAGCAGTTCTTC. It translates to CASSPGRERTHEQFF.

The rearrangement uses TRBV27 and TRBJ2-1; 8 nucleotides line up with TRBD1. Germline CDR1 and CDR2: MNHEY and SMNVEV (reference sequence). The CDR3 covers 16 residues. Unmatched junction bases numbered 11, after V lost 7 bases and J lost 3 bases. The CDR3 is CASIASGTGNYNEQFF. The CDR3 nucleotides are TGTGCCAGCATCGCTTCCGGGACAGGAAACTACAATGAGCAGTTCTTC.

The chain links TRBV28 to TRBJ2-1; the D gene is possibly TRBD2 (6 bases). This CDR3 has 15 residues. The germline V gene has CDR1 MDHEN and CDR2 SYDVKM. The V and J ends lost 5 bases and 0 bases respectively, with 11 bases between them. CDR3 region: CASSLASSSYNEQFF. Written as DNA, the CDR3 is TGTGCCAGCAGTCTAGCGTCCAGCTCCTACAATGAGCAGTTCTTC.

The chain uses TRBV19 and TRBJ1-5, with 8 bases that match TRBD1. Unmatched junction bases numbered 9, after V lost 1 base and J lost 4 bases. CDR1 and CDR2 (germline): LNHDA, SQIVND (reference sequence). The CDR3 runs to 17 residues. The CDR3 bases are TGTGCCAGTAGTATAGGGGTCCGGACAGGGCTTAATCAGCCCCAGCATTTT. This codes for CASSIGVRTGLNQPQHF.